This T cell receptor beta chain was captured by sequencing in a study of human T cells and chemical hapten exposure. Study results and caveats: As patch test score rose, PT1 expanded TCR counts tended to rise as well. Among expanded TCRs, significantly more large CDR3 similarity clusters formed than among controls.

Each CDR3 protein is one row after TCRdb ran MiXCR on the RACE reads. The table records approximately 80,000 distinct CDR3 sequences, 7.5% to 9% of them present only once. This clonotype was seen at least ten times. Its antigen remains unknown. Time point described: patch test 1, 2 weeks after DPC sensitization. As to treatment: therapeutic diphenylcyclopropenone sensitization with weekly scalp DPC. Donation of samples came from alopecia patients who were 18 to 70 years old and suitable for DPC. The sequences come from whole blood, collected in connection with sensitization to the hapten diphenylcyclopropenone (DPC). The clonotype was recovered from a young woman with alopecia areata. Some clones in this sample may be carry-over from other donors' samples.

CDR3 in DNA: TGTGCCAGCAGCTTGGAAGTACCAGGGACCCAGTACTTC. Its translation: CASSLEVPGTQYF. This rearrangement joins TRBV5-5 to TRBJ2-5; D is unresolved. The CDR3 is made up of 13 amino acids. Germline V lookup: CDR1 SGHKS, CDR2 YYEKEE (reference sequence). Trimming cost V 0 bases and J 7 bases, with 10 bases left between them. Variable domain in full (rest from reference TRBV5-5 and TRBJ2-5): DAGVTQSPTHLIKTRGQQVTLRCSPISGHKSVSWYQQVLGQGPQFIFQYYEKEERGRGNFPDRFSARQFPNYSSELNVNALLLGDSALYLCASSLEVPGTQYFGPGTRLLVL.